A selection of T cell receptor beta chains follows, all from one sample in a study of blood T cell repertoires in COVID-19. This table comes from immunoSEQ multiplex PCR, and its TCRdb copy is limited to in-frame clones, with some not included. The table includes approximately 390,000 clones, about 87% detected once. The sample comprised peripheral blood. The receptor set was obtained from a woman aged 60-75 years with COVID-19, enrolled during active disease. Both conserved end residues are part of each CDR3. Fields, in order: J gene, V gene, clone size, D gene, CDR3 protein, CDR3 DNA. The D gene is left open where the match is weak. Rows give clone size only sometimes, using once, few, many, or a class for an expanded clone.

TRBJ2-5 | TRBV19 | . | TRBD1 | CASRSYGTANQETQYF | TGTGCCAGTAGAAGTTATGGGACAGCTAACCAAGAGACCCAGTACTTC
TRBJ1-5 | TRBV19 | . | TRBD1 | CATGRTGVNQPQHF | TGTGCCACCGGGCGGACAGGGGTGAATCAGCCCCAGCATTTT
TRBJ1-6 | TRBV5-6 | . | TRBD1 | CASSKDRGGNSPLHF | TGTGCCAGCAGCAAAGACAGGGGGGGAAATTCACCCCTCCACTTT
TRBJ2-3 | TRBV28 | . | TRBD1 | CASRTTGGAGLDTQYF | TGTGCCAGCAGGACAACAGGGGGCGCTGGATTAGATACGCAGTATTTT
TRBJ1-6 | TRBV9 | . | TRBD1 | CASSAQDRGNSPLHF | TGTGCCAGCAGCGCCCAAGACAGGGGTAATTCACCCCTCCACTTT
TRBJ1-2 | TRBV9 | once | . | CASSLNYGYTF | TGTGCCAGCAGCTTAAACTATGGCTACACCTTC
TRBJ2-1 | TRBV18 | . | . | CASSPEAEQFF | TGTGCCAGCTCACCAGAGGCTGAGCAGTTCTTC
TRBJ2-5 | TRBV2 | . | TRBD2 | CASSVERGGVETQYF | TGTGCCAGCAGTGTTGAGCGGGGGGGCGTGGAGACCCAGTACTTC
TRBJ2-5 | TRBV9 | . | . | CASSVDSVKETQYF | TGTGCCAGCAGCGTAGATAGCGTCAAAGAGACCCAGTACTTC
TRBJ1-6 | TRBV10-1 | . | . | CASTNKGNSPLHF | TGCGCCAGCACTAACAAGGGGAATTCACCCCTCCACTTT
TRBJ1-1 | TRBV30 | . | . | CAWIFRRGLWGNTEAFF | TGTGCCTGGATATTCCGAAGGGGGTTATGGGGAAACACTGAAGCTTTCTTT
TRBJ2-4 | TRBV19 | . | TRBD2 | CASAGTSGVKNIQYF | TGTGCCAGTGCAGGGACTAGCGGGGTCAAAAACATTCAGTACTTC
TRBJ2-2 | TRBV6-5 | . | TRBD2 | CASRERGSEAGELFF | TGTGCCAGCCGGGAGCGGGGATCTGAGGCCGGGGAGCTGTTTTTT
TRBJ1-1 | TRBV28 | . | TRBD1 | CASSPFGQVGFF | TGTGCCAGCAGTCCGTTCGGACAGGTGGGTTTCTTT
TRBJ1-5 | TRBV6-6 | . | TRBD1 | CASSFRQGASIQPQHF | TGTGCCAGCAGTTTCCGACAGGGGGCGAGTATACAGCCCCAGCATTTT
TRBJ2-2 | TRBV6-1 | . | TRBD1 | CASSELDRAGGELFF | TGTGCCAGCAGTGAACTGGACAGGGCGGGCGGGGAGCTGTTTTTT
TRBJ1-5 | TRBV18 | many | . | CASSQGDNQPQHF | TGTGCCAGCTCCCAGGGCGACAATCAGCCCCAGCATTTT
TRBJ2-3 | TRBV9 | . | TRBD2 | CASSVGGGGRITDTQYF | TGTGCCAGCAGCGTAGGAGGCGGGGGGCGCATCACAGATACGCAGTATTTT
TRBJ2-3 | TRBV7-3 | . | . | CASSLGTSTDTQYF | TGTGCCAGCAGCCTCGGGACTAGCACAGATACGCAGTATTTT
TRBJ2-1 | TRBV10-3 | once | . | CAISERGGAWNEQFF | TGTGCCATCAGTGAAAGGGGGGGGGCCTGGAATGAGCAGTTCTTC
TRBJ2-7 | TRBV28 | . | . | CATGGPTSYEQYF | TGTGCCACCGGCGGGCCTACCTCCTACGAGCAGTACTTC
TRBJ1-3 | TRBV28 | . | TRBD1 | CASGPLTGSGNTIYF | TGTGCCAGCGGACCCTTGACAGGGTCCGGAAACACCATATATTTT
TRBJ1-1 | TRBV5-1 | once | . | CASSFTVNTEAFF | TGCGCCAGCAGCTTTACAGTGAACACTGAAGCTTTCTTT
TRBJ2-6 | TRBV7-3 | . | . | CASSSSGGSGANVLTF | TGTGCCAGCAGCTCCTCCGGAGGCTCTGGGGCCAACGTCCTGACTTTC
TRBJ1-2 | TRBV5-1 | . | TRBD1 | CASSLGDRAGGYTF | TGCGCCAGCAGCTTGGGGGACAGGGCTGGTGGCTACACCTTC
TRBJ1-4 | TRBV6-5 | . | . | CASSYGGSEKLFF | TGTGCCAGCAGTTACGGGGGGAGTGAAAAACTGTTTTTT
TRBJ1-2 | TRBV5-4 | . | TRBD1 | CASSSGTGRDYTF | TGTGCCAGCAGCTCCGGGACAGGGAGGGACTACACCTTC
TRBJ2-7 | TRBV6-2/TRBV6-3 | . | . | CASSKTEILREQYF | TGTGCCAGCAGTAAGACAGAAATCCTGCGCGAGCAGTACTTC
TRBJ2-2 | TRBV3-1/TRBV3-2 | few | . | CASSPTERNTGELFF | TGTGCCAGCAGCCCGACAGAGAGAAACACCGGGGAGCTGTTTTTT